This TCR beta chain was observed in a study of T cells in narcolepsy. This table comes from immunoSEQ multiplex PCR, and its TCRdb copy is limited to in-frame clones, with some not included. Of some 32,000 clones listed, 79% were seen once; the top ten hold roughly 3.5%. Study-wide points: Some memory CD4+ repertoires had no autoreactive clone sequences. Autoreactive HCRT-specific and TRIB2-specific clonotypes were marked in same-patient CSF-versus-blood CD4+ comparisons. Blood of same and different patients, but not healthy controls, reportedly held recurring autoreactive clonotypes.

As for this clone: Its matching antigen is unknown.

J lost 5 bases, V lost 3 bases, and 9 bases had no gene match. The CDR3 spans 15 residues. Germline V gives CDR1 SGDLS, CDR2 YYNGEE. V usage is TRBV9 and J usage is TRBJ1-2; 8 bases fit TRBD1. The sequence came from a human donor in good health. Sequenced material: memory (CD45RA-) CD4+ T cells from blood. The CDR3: CASSGEGQGKYGYTF. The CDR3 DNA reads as TGTGCCAGCAGCGGAGAAGGACAGGGAAAATATGGCTACACCTTC.